Presented here are 26 T cell receptor beta chains from one specimen sequenced in a study of blood T cells in healthy people across ages. Together with a sample-barcoded 5' primer, a J-beta primer mix was included in a second PCR lasting about 6 to 11 cycles. Via MiXCR, TCRdb re-called the 5' RACE reads, giving one row per CDR3 protein. This table holds fewer than 900,000 distinct CDR3 sequences, about 42% found once. The sequenced sample consisted of blood. All receptors derive from a woman aged 55-75 years in good health.

For this clonotype: One base away lies a much larger clone, so this may be a sequencing read error. The chain couples TRBV29-1 to TRBJ2-5; D perhaps matches TRBD1 (6 bases). Germline CDR1 is SQVTM and CDR2 is ANQGSEA. The CDR3 is 13 amino acids. The CDR3 DNA sequence: TGCAGCGTCCTAACAGGGAACCAAGAGACCCGGTACTTC. Translation: CSVLTGNQETRYF.

The table lists this clonotype with a few counts. The V gene is TRBV2, the J gene TRBJ1-4; D unresolved. The CDR3 length is 15 residues. The germline V and J ends were trimmed by 2 bases and 3 bases, with 10 bases remaining between them. CDR1 is SNHLY and CDR2 is FYNNEI in the germline V gene. The DNA of the CDR3 is TGTGCCAGCAGTGAAAATTCGTGGGCTAATGAAAAACTGTTTTTT. It translates to CASSENSWANEKLFF.

This clonotype has more than one count but fewer than ten. The chain is built from TRBV27 and TRBJ2-7; 9 bases are a match to TRBD1. This CDR3 spans 18 amino acids. V shed 2 bases and J 4 bases; nucleotides not matched to a gene: 15. Germline V gene data show CDR1 as MNHEY and CDR2 as SMNVEV (reference sequence). Here the CDR3 DNA reads TGTGCCAGCAGTTTAAGGTGGGGCGACAGGGGGTCCCCTTACGAGCAGTACTTC. Amino acid sequence: CASSLRWGDRGSPYEQYF.

For this clonotype: The CDR3 does not end in the conserved phenylalanine or tryptophan, so this is likely a read error. J is TRBJ2-3 and V is TRBV12-3 or TRBV12-4; D gene unclear. The CDR3 runs 12 residues. V was trimmed by 4 bases and J by 6 bases, leaving 8 bases between them. This CDR3 is CASSSRPDTQYI. The CDR3 region has the DNA TGTGCCAGCAGTTCAAGGCCCGATACGCAGTATATT.

This clonotype turned up a few times. This chain links TRBV7-2 with TRBJ1-2; 10 nucleotides align to TRBD1. V was pared by 5 bases and J by 6 bases, with 9 bases of the junction left unmatched. Germline lookup yields CDR1 SGHTA and CDR2 FQGNSA. The CDR3 runs 15 residues. The CDR3 DNA sequence: TGTGCCAGCAGCCCAGGGACAGGGGTACTGGATGGCTACACCTTC. It is translated as CASSPGTGVLDGYTF.

The table lists this clonotype with many counts. The chain links TRBV20-1 to TRBJ2-7; 10 nucleotides agree with TRBD1. The CDR3 contains 13 residues. V lost 5 bases to trimming and J lost 2 bases; unmatched junction nucleotides: 3. The germline CDR1 and CDR2 sequences are DFQATT and SNEGSKA (reference sequence). CDR3 sequence (DNA): TGCAGTGCTCCCGGGACAGGGGCCTACGAGCAGTACTTC. It codes for CSAPGTGAYEQYF.

This clonotype was seen repeatedly, ten times or more. This chain uses TRBV4-3 with TRBJ2-7; a possible D gene is TRBD1 (5 bases). V lost 0 bases, J lost 2 bases, and 11 bases lay in between. This CDR3 comprises 15 residues. CDR1 LGHNA and CDR2 YSLEER come from the germline V gene. CDR3 DNA: TGCGCCAGCAGCCAAGACGTTCAGGGTGCCTACGAGCAGTACTTC. It encodes CASSQDVQGAYEQYF.

This clonotype has just a few counts. The CDR3 protein is CASSEVGFSYEQYF. CDR3 coding DNA: TGTGCCAGCAGTGAAGTAGGGTTCTCCTACGAGCAGTACTTC. V usage is TRBV25-1 and J usage is TRBJ2-7; D not resolved. V shed 2 bases and J shed 0 bases, with 8 bases lying between them. Germline CDR1 reads MGHDK; CDR2 reads SYGVNS. The CDR3 has 14 residues.

The chain links TRBV10-3 to TRBJ2-3, with 8 bases lining up with TRBD1. The CDR3 runs 13 residues. CDR1 is ENHRY and CDR2 is SYGVKD in the germline V gene. The V and J ends lost 7 bases and 1 base, in that order; junction bases with no gene match: 1. CDR3 bases: TGTGCCATCATGGGACAGGGCACAGATACGCAGTATTTT. As protein: CAIMGQGTDTQYF.

This clonotype was seen only once. V usage is TRBV7-2 and J usage is TRBJ2-5; D remains ambiguous. V was trimmed by 0 bases and J by 0 bases, leaving 11 bases between them. The CDR3 has 16 amino acids. The germline gives CDR1 SGHTA, CDR2 FQGNSA. The CDR3 DNA sequence: TGTGCCAGCAGCTTAGCCGGCCTAAGAAACCAAGAGACCCAGTACTTC. Amino acid sequence: CASSLAGLRNQETQYF.

As for this clonotype: Given a much more abundant clone one base away, this may be a read error. The chain links TRBV3-1 to TRBJ2-5; a possible D gene is TRBD1 (6 bases). The CDR3 has 17 amino acids. From germline, CDR1 is LGHDT and CDR2 YNNKEL (reference sequence). The germline V and J ends were trimmed by 1 base and 11 bases, with 26 bases remaining between them. As DNA, the CDR3 is TGTGCCAGCAGCCAAGGACTTTTACGGCAGGGGTACAATGAGCAGTACTTC. Amino acids: CASSQGLLRQGYNEQYF.

On this clonotype itself: This may stem from a read error, because a much larger clone lies one nucleotide away. V usage is TRBV15 and J usage is TRBJ2-1; TRBD2 matches at 10 bases. Judging by the DNA end, TRBJ2-7 fits better; the J call may be wrong. Germline V gene sequence: CDR1 LNHNV, CDR2 YYDKDF (reference sequence). The length of the CDR3 is 16 residues. The CDR3 loop reads CATSRGLARSYNEQYF. The DNA of the CDR3 is TGTGCCACCAGCAGGGGACTAGCGCGCTCCTACAATGAGCAGTACTTC.

With respect to this clonotype: Since a much larger clone is just one base distant, this may be a read error. The CDR3 coding sequence is TGTGCCAGCAGCTTAGCGCTAGCGGGAGGGCAGCTGTCCTACAATGAGCAGTACTTC. This encodes CASSLALAGGQLSYNEQYF. The chain employs TRBV7-2 and TRBJ2-7; 12 positions match TRBD2. The CDR3 spans 19 residues. The J segment lost 7 bases and the V segment lost 0 bases, leaving 16 bases of the junction unmatched. Germline CDR1 and CDR2: SGHTA and FQGNSA.

This clonotype has a handful of counts. The chain uses TRBV6-2 or TRBV6-3 and TRBJ2-7; no reliable D call. The germline V gene has CDR1 MNHEY and CDR2 SVGEGT. The CDR3 covers 14 residues. Trimming removed 3 bases at V and 0 bases at J, with 9 bases between. This CDR3 is CASSYDAVSYEQYF. For the CDR3, the DNA is TGTGCCAGCAGTTATGACGCCGTCTCCTACGAGCAGTACTTC.

On this clonotype itself: A read error may be the cause here, since a much bigger clone is one base away. The CDR3 here is CASVDSGANVLTF. The CDR3 coding sequence is TGTGCCTCCGTGGACTCTGGGGCCAACGTCCTGACTTTC. The rearrangement uses TRBV10-3 and TRBJ2-6; D ambiguous. CDR3 length equals 13 residues. The ends were cut back, 11 bases at V and 0 bases at J, with 8 bases in the middle. CDR1 is ENHRY and CDR2 is SYGVKD in the germline V gene.

As regards this clonotype: With a much larger clone just one base away, this may be a read error. V usage is TRBV7-2 and J usage is TRBJ2-7; D is undetermined. The germline V gene has CDR1 SGHTA and CDR2 FQGNSA. The CDR3 loop spans 17 amino acids. CDR3 region: CASSLRVPLADPYERYF. In DNA, the CDR3 is TGTGCCAGCAGCTTAAGAGTCCCTTTGGCGGACCCCTACGAGCGGTACTTC.

V usage is TRBV6-1 and J usage is TRBJ1-2; D remains unclear. In germline, CDR1 is MNHNS, CDR2 SASEGT. Trimming took off 1 base at V and 6 bases at J, with 9 bases between the two ends. The CDR3 totals 13 residues. The CDR3 region has the DNA TGTGCCAGCAGTGAAGGAAATAATCATGGCTACACCTTC. It codes for CASSEGNNHGYTF.

The CDR3: CAWNRDPTHEQFF. The CDR3 region has the DNA TGTGCCTGGAACCGGGACCCCACCCATGAGCAGTTCTTC. The V call is TRBV30, the J call TRBJ2-1; D possibly uses TRBD1 or TRBD2 (5 bases each). This CDR3 has 13 residues. Trimming stripped 4 bases from V and 8 bases from J, with 15 bases between. Germline assignment: CDR1 GTSNPN and CDR2 SVGIG (reference sequence).

The chain has TRBV6-5 and TRBJ2-7, with D possibly being TRBD2 (5 bases). Germline V CDR1 and CDR2: MNHEY, SVGAGI. The CDR3 loop spans 15 amino acids. V was cut by 0 bases and J by 5 bases, with 14 bases left in between. The CDR3 here is CASSYSGSSYNEQYF. In DNA, the CDR3 is TGTGCCAGCAGTTACTCGGGGAGCTCCTACAACGAGCAGTACTTC.

The V call is TRBV11-2, the J call TRBJ2-2; 7 nucleotides agree with TRBD1. CDR1 is SGHAT, CDR2 FQNNGV, per germline. J gave up 4 bases and V 5 bases, and 19 bases lay outside the gene matches. The CDR3 contains 19 residues. This CDR3 reads CASSGHRRGGQDTTGELFF. The CDR3 DNA reads as TGTGCCAGCAGCGGACATAGGCGAGGTGGACAGGATACCACCGGGGAGCTGTTTTTT.

This clonotype came up many times. Written as DNA, the CDR3 is TGCAGTGCTGCGGCTTCGGAAGTGAGGGAGCAGTTCTTC. It encodes CSAAASEVREQFF. The V gene is TRBV20-1, the J gene TRBJ2-1; no reliable D call. Per germline, CDR1 DFQATT and CDR2 SNEGSKA (reference sequence). The CDR3 length is 13 residues. V lost 5 bases, J lost 10 bases, and 18 bases lay in between.

The gene calls are TRBV6-1 and TRBJ2-1, with 14 bases identical to TRBD2. Germline CDR1 and CDR2: MNHNS and SASEGT. With 5 bases clipped from V and 5 bases from J, the junction kept 11 bases outside the gene matches. This CDR3 is built from 18 residues. The CDR3 sequence is CASSRLAGGSPFDNEQFF. The CDR3 nucleotides are TGTGCCAGCAGTCGACTAGCGGGAGGGTCCCCGTTCGACAATGAGCAGTTCTTC.

As to this clonotype: This sequence may be a read error, since a much larger clone differs from it by one base. The chain recombines TRBV4-2 with TRBJ2-7, with 7 positions matching TRBD1. Germline V lookup: CDR1 LGHNA, CDR2 YNFKEQ. This CDR3 has 16 amino acids. The J segment lost 2 bases and the V segment lost 1 base, leaving 8 bases of the junction unmatched. CDR3 sequence reads: CASSQAQTGTPYEQYF. CDR3 nucleotides: TGTGCCAGCAGCCAAGCTCAGACAGGGACGCCCTACGAGCAGTACTTC.

Comments on this clonotype: Sequence at one end of the junction differs from germline and may be a read error. V is TRBV5-1 and J is TRBJ2-3; TRBD2 aligns across 9 bases. The CDR3 has 17 amino acids. The germline V gene encodes CDR1 SGHRS and CDR2 YFSETQ. The CDR3 nucleotides are TGCGCCAGCGGCTTGATCAGTGCGGGAGGGCCCGCAGATACGCAGTATTTT. Protein: CASGLISAGGPADTQYF.

The V call is TRBV4-1, the J call TRBJ2-3; 7 bases match TRBD2. CDR3 length equals 16 residues. Germline V gene lookup returns CDR1 MGHRA and CDR2 YSYEKL. The trim removed 1 base at V and 2 bases at J, leaving 6 bases unmatched. The CDR3 coding sequence is TGCGCCAGCAGCCAAGGTCTAGCGGTCCTCACAGATACGCAGTATTTT. Protein product: CASSQGLAVLTDTQYF.

This clonotype was picked up one time. The chain links TRBV5-1 to TRBJ2-7, with no clear D. This CDR3 region has 16 residues. The germline V gene has CDR1 SGHRS and CDR2 YFSETQ. The V and J ends lost 4 bases and 0 bases respectively, with 17 bases between them. The CDR3 bases are TGCGCCAGCAGCCCTGGCGAAGTCCCTAGCTCCTACGAGCAGTACTTC. It encodes CASSPGEVPSSYEQYF.